This T cell receptor beta chain is drawn from a study of post-analysis software for immune sequencing data. Study-level findings and limits: Normalized Chao1 diversity in multiple sclerosis patients fell significantly below that of controls. The five TRBV segments detected at higher frequency in patients than in controls included TRBV5-6, TRBV5-1 and TRBV20-1.

The authors incorporated unique molecular identifiers into the TCR beta cDNA libraries. Each batch of about 0.9 to 10 million T cells produced roughly 0.5 million cDNA molecules. MiXCR, run by TCRdb on the PCR reads, gives a single entry per CDR3 protein. The sample has about 820,000 distinct CDR3 sequences, approximately 50% seen once. Germline-derived CDR1 and CDR2 are SGHRS and YFSETQ. The CDR3 spans 15 residues. This clonotype occurred many times. Its matching antigen is unknown. The junction differs from germline at one of its ends, possibly a read error. The chain couples TRBV5-1 to TRBJ2-7, with a weak D call TRBD2 (6 bases). The specimen was blood. This TCR was sampled from a girl between 10 and 17 years old with multiple sclerosis. The CDR3 region is CASSLAAGSSYEQYF. The CDR3 bases are TGTGCCAGCAGCTTAGCGGCAGGGTCATCCTACGAGCAGTACTTC.